The 11 T cell receptor beta chains below were found in one sample sequenced in a study of cytomegalovirus exposure and HLA in healthy donors. PCR was performed using 60 Vbeta and 13 Jbeta primers. TCRdb's table, derived via immunoSEQ multiplex PCR, lists solely in-frame clones and lacks some. Of some 190,000 clones listed, around three quarters are singletons. Material: PBMCs. Receptors were obtained from a woman in her 30s in good health and CMV-seropositive.

This clone came up a few times. In DNA, the CDR3 is TGTGCCAGCAGTACGCGGAGGCTAGCGGGAGGGGACTACAATGAGCAGTTCTTC. Amino acids: CASSTRRLAGGDYNEQFF. This sequence joins TRBV7-2 and TRBJ2-1; 12 nucleotides line up with TRBD2. This CDR3 spans 18 amino acids. Germline V gives CDR1 SGHTA, CDR2 FQGNSA. Trimming at V came to 6 bases and at J to 3 bases, leaving 12 bases not matched to a gene.

The chain employs TRBV5-1 and TRBJ2-3; 10 positions match TRBD1. The CDR3 is made up of 16 amino acids. Trimming took 1 base from V and 2 from J; bases not matched to a gene: 4. CDR1 SGHRS and CDR2 YFSETQ come from the germline V gene. The CDR3 coding sequence is TGCGCCAGCAGCTTGCGGGACAGGGGAGTCACAGATACGCAGTATTTT. Residues: CASSLRDRGVTDTQYF.

This chain joins TRBV6-1 and TRBJ1-2; 7 positions agree with TRBD1. The CDR3 loop spans 15 amino acids. Germline assignment: CDR1 MNHNS and CDR2 SASEGT. The junction had 12 bases not matched to a gene; V was cut back by 8 bases and J by 3 bases. For the CDR3, the DNA is TGTGCCAGCTTCTCTTGGACAGGAGTAGACTATGGCTACACCTTC. This sequence encodes CASFSWTGVDYGYTF.

The chain has TRBV28 and TRBJ2-7, with unresolved D. Trimming removed 7 bases from V and 2 bases from J, with 15 bases in between. CDR1 and CDR2 from the germline V gene are MDHEN and SYDVKM. The CDR3 spans 14 residues. Written as DNA, the CDR3 is TGTGCCAGCATTTCTCCAGTTTTTACCTACGAGCAGTACTTC. Its translation is CASISPVFTYEQYF.

J is TRBJ2-1 and V is TRBV18; 8 nucleotides align to TRBD2. This CDR3 is 16 amino acids long. Trimming took 0 bases from V and 4 from J; bases not matched to a gene: 5. Germline V gene data show CDR1 as KGHSH and CDR2 as LQKENI. CDR3 amino acids: CASSPPGLAGYNEQFF. In DNA form, the CDR3 reads TGTGCCAGCTCACCACCGGGGCTAGCGGGTTACAATGAGCAGTTCTTC.

The chain employs TRBV4-1 and TRBJ2-2, with 12 nucleotides matching TRBD2. V shed 4 bases, J shed 0 bases, and the junction held 6 bases outside the gene matches. CDR3 length: 18 residues. Germline V CDR1 and CDR2: MGHRA, YSYEKL. This chain's CDR3 is CASSRSGLAGPNTGELFF. The DNA for the CDR3 is TGCGCCAGCAGCCGTTCGGGACTAGCGGGCCCGAACACCGGGGAGCTGTTTTTT.

The CDR3 protein is CASSAGTASSYEQYF. The DNA of the CDR3 is TGTGCCAGCAGCGCCGGGACTGCGAGCTCCTACGAGCAGTACTTC. The chain carries TRBV11-1 and TRBJ2-7; a possible D gene is TRBD2 (6 bases). V was cut by 5 bases and J by 0 bases, with 14 bases left in between. CDR3 size: 15 residues. Germline V gene data show CDR1 as SGHAT and CDR2 as FQDESV (reference sequence).

The rearrangement uses TRBV2 and TRBJ2-5, with D perhaps TRBD1 (6 bases). V lost 5 bases to trimming and J lost 4 bases, with 14 bases between them. The CDR3 has 14 amino acids. The germline CDR1 and CDR2 sequences are SNHLY and FYNNEI. This CDR3 reads CASSQNREGETQYF. DNA of the CDR3: TGTGCCAGCAGTCAAAACAGGGAAGGAGAGACCCAGTACTTC.

This clone was counted a few times. The chain couples TRBV7-2 to TRBJ2-1; TRBD2 matches at 13 bases. The CDR3 is made up of 14 amino acids. V shed 6 bases, J shed 4 bases, and the junction held 0 bases outside the gene matches. Germline V gene data show CDR1 as SGHTA and CDR2 as FQGNSA. CDR3 sequence reads: CASRTSGRYNEQFF. CDR3 bases: TGTGCCAGCAGGACTAGCGGGAGGTACAATGAGCAGTTCTTC.

The chain couples TRBV7-9 to TRBJ2-5, with a tentative D call TRBD2 (5 bases). The J call is doubtful: the DNA matches TRBJ2-7 better. The CDR3 extends over 15 amino acids. Germline V gene lookup returns CDR1 SEHNR and CDR2 FQNEAQ (reference sequence). In DNA form, the CDR3 reads TGTGCCAGCAGCCCGAGGACTGGGCTTCTTTACGAGCAGTACTTC. Residues: CASSPRTGLLYEQYF.

The V gene is TRBV5-8, the J gene TRBJ2-7; TRBD2 is a possible D gene (5 bases). This CDR3 contains 15 residues. The germline V and J ends were trimmed by 1 base and 2 bases, with 13 bases remaining between them. Germline loops: CDR1 SGHTS, CDR2 YDEGEE. CDR3 loop: CASSLTNPGAYEQYF. The CDR3 region has the DNA TGTGCCAGCAGCTTGACAAACCCCGGGGCCTACGAGCAGTACTTC.